This entry lists 25 T cell receptor beta chains sequenced from one sample in a study of T-cell memory formation after mild COVID-19. Via MiXCR, TCRdb re-called the 5' RACE reads, giving one row per CDR3 protein. The profile shows roughly 380,000 distinct CDR3 sequences, 25% to 30% of them singletons. Material: PBMCs or a T cell subset sorted from them (not recorded which). The receptors originated from an adult woman who had mild COVID-19 (a few samples of this study predate the infection). Cell type and time point are not known.

The V gene is TRBV7-9, the J gene TRBJ1-1; D unclear. V shed 3 bases and J shed 1 base, with 12 bases lying between them. Per germline, CDR1 SEHNR and CDR2 FQNEAQ (reference sequence). The CDR3 consists of 15 residues. CDR3 nucleotide sequence: TGTGCCAGCAGCTTTTGTTGTGACGGGAACACTGAAGCTTTCTTT. Amino acids: CASSFCCDGNTEAFF.

This chain joins TRBV3-1 and TRBJ2-2; D gene unclear. The CDR3 runs 15 residues. The germline CDR1 and CDR2 sequences are LGHDT and YNNKEL (reference sequence). V was cut by 3 bases and J by 2 bases, with 10 bases left in between. CDR3 region: CASSQDQVNTGELFF. CDR3 sequence (DNA): TGTGCCAGCAGCCAGGACCAAGTAAACACCGGGGAGCTGTTTTTT.

The sample holds a few counts of this clonotype. The chain recombines TRBV12-3 or TRBV12-4 with TRBJ2-2; D is uncertain. The CDR3 is 15 residues long. Trimming removed 5 bases from V and 7 bases from J, with 17 bases in between. The chain's CDR3 is CASSPVTPMDGELFF. CDR3 nucleotide sequence: TGTGCCAGCAGTCCCGTGACTCCGATGGACGGGGAGCTGTTTTTT.

V is TRBV6-5 and J is TRBJ1-2, with 7 positions matching TRBD1. Trimming took 0 bases from V and 1 from J; bases not matched to a gene: 5. The germline gives CDR1 MNHEY, CDR2 SVGAGI. This CDR3 spans 16 amino acids. The CDR3 nucleotides are TGTGCCAGCAGTTACTCGGCATACAGGGGTAACTATGGCTACACCTTC. The encoded protein is CASSYSAYRGNYGYTF.

This clonotype was observed once. This CDR3 is CASRDPGGNTEAFF. CDR3 sequence (DNA): TGTGCCAGCAGAGACCCGGGGGGGAACACTGAAGCTTTCTTT. The gene calls are TRBV25-1 and TRBJ1-1, with TRBD1 as a possible D gene (5 bases). This CDR3 has 14 residues. Trimming removed 6 bases at V and 1 base at J, with 12 bases between. Per the germline V gene, CDR1 is MGHDK and CDR2 is SYGVNS.

The chain carries TRBV29-1 and TRBJ1-1; D gene ambiguous. Germline CDR1 and CDR2: SQVTM and ANQGSEA. With 8 bases removed from V and 2 bases from J, the gap between germline ends came to 15 bases. The CDR3 extends over 13 amino acids. The CDR3 DNA reads as TGCAGCTCCCCGTCCCCGAGCAACACTGAAGCTTTCTTT. As protein: CSSPSPSNTEAFF. Drawing the rest from reference TRBV29-1 and TRBJ1-1, the complete variable domain is SAVISQKPSRDICQRGTSLTIQCQVDSQVTMMFWYRQQPGQSLTLIATANQGSEATYESGFVIDKFPISRPNLTFSTLTVSNMSPEDSSIYLCSSPSPSNTEAFFGQGTRLTVV.

The chain has TRBV5-1 and TRBJ1-2; D possibly corresponds to TRBD1 (5 bases). CDR1 and CDR2 (germline): SGHRS, YFSETQ. The CDR3 runs 14 residues. V lost 3 bases and J lost 4, with 13 bases in between. CDR3 sequence reads: CASSSAGGAYGYTF. DNA for the CDR3: TGCGCCAGCAGCTCGGCGGGGGGAGCCTATGGCTACACCTTC.

This clonotype turned up a few times. The V gene is TRBV20-1, the J gene TRBJ2-1, with TRBD2 matching over 9 bases. The V gene's germline CDR1 is DFQATT and CDR2 SNEGSKA (reference sequence). Trimming took 6 bases from V and 5 from J; bases not matched to a gene: 17. This CDR3 has 17 amino acids. For the CDR3, the DNA is TGCAGTGCCCAGTCGGGTCTGAAGCGGGGGGCGGACAATGAGCAGTTCTTC. It translates to CSAQSGLKRGADNEQFF.

The chain carries TRBV4-1 and TRBJ2-5, with TRBD1 identical over 8 bases. Germline CDR1 is MGHRA and CDR2 is YSYEKL. This CDR3 is 15 amino acids long. V was pared by 0 bases and J by 4 bases, with 4 bases of the junction left unmatched. The DNA for the CDR3 is TGCGCCAGCAGCCAAGACGATACAGGGGGAGAGACCCAGTACTTC. Encoded protein: CASSQDDTGGETQYF.

This clonotype was found many times. V is TRBV6-6 and J is TRBJ1-1; 7 nucleotides line up with TRBD1. Trimming at V came to 2 bases and at J to 1 base, leaving 4 bases not matched to a gene. The CDR3 has 15 amino acids. Germline CDR1 reads MNHNY; CDR2 reads SVGAGI (reference sequence). As DNA, the CDR3 is TGTGCCAGCAGTTACCTGGGACAGTCGAACACTGAAGCTTTCTTT. This codes for CASSYLGQSNTEAFF.

This clonotype was recorded a few times. The chain has TRBV3-1 and TRBJ2-2; 8 bases map to TRBD2. The length of the CDR3 is 16 residues. Unmatched junction bases numbered 7, after V lost 3 bases and J lost 4 bases. Germline CDR1 reads LGHDT; CDR2 reads YNNKEL (reference sequence). As DNA, the CDR3 is TGTGCCAGCAGCCAGGCCGGGGGGGCCGGCACCGGGGAGCTGTTTTTT. This sequence encodes CASSQAGGAGTGELFF.

On this clonotype itself: At one of its ends the junction is not consistent with the germline gene, which may arise from a read error. This chain uses TRBV5-1 with TRBJ2-1; D call uncertain. Germline lookup yields CDR1 SGHRS and CDR2 YFSETQ. CDR3 length equals 14 residues. DNA of the CDR3: TGCGCCAGAAGCTTGGGCGGACCTAACAATGAGCAGTTCTTC. Translation gives CARSLGGPNNEQFF.

This clonotype was seen more than once but under ten times. The rearrangement uses TRBV18 and TRBJ2-1, with 9 bases matching TRBD1. V lost 3 bases, J lost 14 bases, and 5 bases stayed unmatched. In germline, CDR1 is KGHSH, CDR2 LQKENI. The CDR3 is 12 amino acids. CDR3 sequence: CASSPMGQGKFF. DNA for the CDR3: TGTGCCAGCTCACCTATGGGACAGGGAAAGTTCTTC.

This clonotype was detected only a few times. The chain couples TRBV29-1 to TRBJ1-2; 7 bases fit TRBD1. CDR1 is SQVTM, CDR2 ANQGSEA, per germline. The V gene end was trimmed by 4 bases and the J gene end by 4 bases; junction bases not matched to a gene: 3. CDR3 length equals 12 residues. The CDR3 reads CSVAGGAYGYTF. The DNA of the CDR3 is TGCAGCGTTGCAGGGGGGGCCTATGGCTACACCTTC.

The chain recombines TRBV7-2 with TRBJ2-5; TRBD1 is a possible D gene (5 bases). The CDR3 loop spans 14 amino acids. Germline CDR1 is SGHTA and CDR2 is FQGNSA. Trimming shortened V by 5 bases and J by 4 bases, and 14 bases separated the two germline ends. The CDR3 loop is CASSSRDWGETQYF. CDR3 nucleotides: TGTGCCAGCAGCAGCAGGGATTGGGGAGAGACCCAGTACTTC.

The sample holds a few counts of this clonotype. The chain recombines TRBV5-1 with TRBJ2-1, with a tentative D call TRBD1 (5 bases). V was trimmed by 2 bases and J by 8 bases, leaving 11 bases between them. Germline loops: CDR1 SGHRS, CDR2 YFSETQ. CDR3 length equals 13 residues. CDR3 protein: CASSFQGRDEQFF. DNA for the CDR3: TGCGCCAGCAGCTTCCAGGGTAGGGATGAGCAGTTCTTC.

A few counts support this clonotype. The chain employs TRBV25-1 and TRBJ2-1; TRBD1 matches 8 bases. With 6 bases clipped from V and 9 bases from J, the junction kept 4 bases outside the gene matches. The germline CDR1 and CDR2 sequences are MGHDK and SYGVNS. The CDR3 is made up of 12 amino acids. The CDR3 nucleotides are TGTGCCAGCAGACCCGACAGGGGTGAGCAGTTCTTC. It codes for CASRPDRGEQFF.

This clonotype was counted between two and nine times. The chain is built from TRBV4-3 and TRBJ2-1; 7 nucleotides agree with TRBD2. CDR1 and CDR2 from the germline V gene are LGHNA and YSLEER. This CDR3 contains 12 residues. With V trimmed by 0 bases and J by 14 bases, 4 bases remained unmatched. The CDR3 reads CASSQDGTIKFF. CDR3 DNA: TGCGCCAGCAGCCAAGATGGGACTATTAAGTTCTTC.

The chain links TRBV20-1 to TRBJ2-5; D assignment may be TRBD1 or TRBD2 (5 bases each). V was trimmed by 4 bases and J by 2 bases, leaving 8 bases between them. CDR1 and CDR2 (germline): DFQATT, SNEGSKA (reference sequence). The CDR3 is 12 amino acids. The CDR3 nucleotides are TGCAGTGCTACGGGGCTTCAAGAGACCCAGTACTTC. Encoded protein: CSATGLQETQYF.

V usage is TRBV24-1 and J usage is TRBJ2-5, with TRBD1 identical over 9 bases. Trimming took 2 bases from V and 3 from J; bases not matched to a gene: 12. The CDR3 is 18 amino acids. From germline, CDR1 is KGHDR and CDR2 SFDVKD. DNA of the CDR3: TGTGCCACCAGTGATTCGCCAATATGGGACAGGGCCGAAGAGACCCAGTACTTC. Its protein product is CATSDSPIWDRAEETQYF.

The V gene is TRBV10-3, the J gene TRBJ1-5; 8 nucleotides match TRBD1. The trim removed 2 bases at V and 4 bases at J, leaving 7 bases unmatched. The CDR3 is made up of 16 amino acids. The germline V gene has CDR1 ENHRY and CDR2 SYGVKD. The CDR3 DNA sequence: TGTGCCATCAGTGAGCAGGACAGGGTTTTGAATCAGCCCCAGCATTTT. Translating it yields CAISEQDRVLNQPQHF.

CDR3 residues: CASGKAGEPQETQYF. For the CDR3, the DNA is TGTGCCAGCGGGAAAGCGGGAGAGCCACAAGAGACCCAGTACTTC. The gene calls are TRBV2 and TRBJ2-5, with 8 nucleotides matching TRBD2. CDR3 size: 15 residues. CDR1 is SNHLY, CDR2 FYNNEI, per germline. The J segment lost 2 bases and the V segment lost 8 bases, leaving 10 bases of the junction unmatched.

The genes are TRBV7-2 and TRBJ2-3; TRBD1 agrees at 9 bases. The CDR3 is 15 residues long. In germline, CDR1 is SGHTA, CDR2 FQGNSA. V lost 6 bases to trimming and J lost 4 bases; unmatched junction nucleotides: 8. This chain's CDR3 is CASRLQGAWPDTQYF. CDR3 nucleotide sequence: TGTGCCAGCAGACTACAGGGGGCTTGGCCAGATACGCAGTATTTT. The full variable domain, its missing parts supplied by reference TRBV7-2 and TRBJ2-3, is GAGVSQSPSNKVTEKGKDVELRCDPISGHTALYWYRQSLGQGLEFLIYFQGNSAPDKSGLPSDRFSAERTGGSVSTLTIQRTQQEDSAVYLCASRLQGAWPDTQYFGPGTRLTVL.

This clonotype was counted many times. CDR3 sequence (DNA): TGTGCCAGCAGTTACATAACAGCGCTGTTTTTT. Its translation is CASSYITALFF. This sequence joins TRBV12-3 or TRBV12-4 and TRBJ2-2; D not certain. The CDR3 spans 11 residues. V was clipped by 4 bases and J by 13 bases, with 10 bases between them.

There are a few counts of this clonotype. V and J are TRBV20-1 and TRBJ1-2, with 9 bases fitting TRBD1. Germline-derived CDR1 and CDR2 are DFQATT and SNEGSKA (reference sequence). The CDR3 is 14 residues long. With V trimmed by 6 bases and J by 7 bases, 12 bases remained unmatched. The CDR3 is CSASSQTGGSGYTF. The CDR3 bases are TGCAGTGCAAGCAGCCAAACAGGGGGCAGTGGCTACACCTTC.